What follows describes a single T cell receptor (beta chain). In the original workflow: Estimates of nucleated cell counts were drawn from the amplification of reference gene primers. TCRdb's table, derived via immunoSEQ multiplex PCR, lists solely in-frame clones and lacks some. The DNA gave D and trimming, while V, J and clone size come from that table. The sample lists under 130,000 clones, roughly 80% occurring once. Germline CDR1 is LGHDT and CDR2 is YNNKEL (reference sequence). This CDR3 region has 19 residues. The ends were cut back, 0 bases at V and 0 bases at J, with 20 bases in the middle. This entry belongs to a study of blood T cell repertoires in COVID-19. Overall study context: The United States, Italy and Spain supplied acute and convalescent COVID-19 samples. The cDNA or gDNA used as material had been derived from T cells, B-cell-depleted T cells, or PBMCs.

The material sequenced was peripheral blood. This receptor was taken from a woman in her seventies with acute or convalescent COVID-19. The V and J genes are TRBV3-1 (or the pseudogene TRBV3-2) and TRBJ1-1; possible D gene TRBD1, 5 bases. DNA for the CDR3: TGTGCCAGCAGCCAAGATAATGGCGGGACGGCATATATGAACACTGAAGCTTTCTTT. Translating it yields CASSQDNGGTAYMNTEAFF.